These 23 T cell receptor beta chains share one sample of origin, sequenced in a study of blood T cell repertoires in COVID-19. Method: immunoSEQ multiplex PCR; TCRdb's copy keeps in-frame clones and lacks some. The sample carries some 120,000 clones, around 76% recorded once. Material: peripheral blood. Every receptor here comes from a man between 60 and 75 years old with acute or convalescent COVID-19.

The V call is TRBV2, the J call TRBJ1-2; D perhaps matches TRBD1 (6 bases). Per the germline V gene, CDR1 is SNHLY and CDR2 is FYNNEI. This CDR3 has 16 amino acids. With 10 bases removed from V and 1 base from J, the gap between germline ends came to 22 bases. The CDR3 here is CATRFTGSDFNYGYTF. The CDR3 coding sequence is TGTGCCACCAGGTTCACAGGGTCCGACTTTAACTATGGCTACACCTTC. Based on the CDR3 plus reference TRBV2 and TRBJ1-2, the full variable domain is EPEVTQTPSHQVTQMGQEVILRCVPISNHLYFYWYRQILGQKVEFLVSFYNNEISEKSEIFDDQFSVERPDGSNFTLKIRSTKLEDSAMYFCATRFTGSDFNYGYTFGSGTRLTVV.

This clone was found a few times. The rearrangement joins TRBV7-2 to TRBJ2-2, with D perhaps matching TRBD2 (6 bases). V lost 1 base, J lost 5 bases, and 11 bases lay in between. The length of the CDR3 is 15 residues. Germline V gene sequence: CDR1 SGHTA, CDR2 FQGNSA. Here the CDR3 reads CASSLVPLATGELFF. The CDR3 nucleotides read TGTGCCAGCAGCTTAGTTCCACTAGCTACCGGGGAGCTGTTTTTT.

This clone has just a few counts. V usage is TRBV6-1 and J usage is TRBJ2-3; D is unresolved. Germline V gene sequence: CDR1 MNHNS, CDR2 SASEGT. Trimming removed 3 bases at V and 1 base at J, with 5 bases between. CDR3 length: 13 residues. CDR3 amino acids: CASSEQGTDTQYF. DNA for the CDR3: TGTGCCAGCAGTGAGCAGGGCACAGATACGCAGTATTTT.

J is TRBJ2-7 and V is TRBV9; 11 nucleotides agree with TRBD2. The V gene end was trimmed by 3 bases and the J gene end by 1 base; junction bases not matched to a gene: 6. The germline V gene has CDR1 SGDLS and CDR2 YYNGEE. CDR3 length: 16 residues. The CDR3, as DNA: TGTGCCAGCAGCGGAGGGGCTAGCGGGGGGTCCTACGAGCAGTACTTC. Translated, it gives CASSGGASGGSYEQYF.

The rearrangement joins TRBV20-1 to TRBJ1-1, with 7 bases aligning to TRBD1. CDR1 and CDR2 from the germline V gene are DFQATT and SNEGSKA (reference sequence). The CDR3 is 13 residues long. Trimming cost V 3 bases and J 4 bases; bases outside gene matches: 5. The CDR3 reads CSASQGGFTEAFF. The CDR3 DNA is TGCAGTGCTAGTCAGGGGGGTTTCACTGAAGCTTTCTTT.

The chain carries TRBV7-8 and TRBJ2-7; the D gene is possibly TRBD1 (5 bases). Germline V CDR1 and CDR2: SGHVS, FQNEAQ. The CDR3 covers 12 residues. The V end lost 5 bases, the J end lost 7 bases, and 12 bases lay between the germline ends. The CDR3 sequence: CASSPDMGEQYF. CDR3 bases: TGTGCCAGCAGCCCGGACATGGGAGAGCAGTACTTC. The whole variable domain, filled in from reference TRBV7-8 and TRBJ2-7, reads GAGVSQSPRYKVAKRGQDVALRCDPISGHVSLFWYQQALGQGPEFLTYFQNEAQLDKSGLPSDRFFAERPEGSVSTLKIQRTQQEDSAVYLCASSPDMGEQYFGPGTRLTVT.

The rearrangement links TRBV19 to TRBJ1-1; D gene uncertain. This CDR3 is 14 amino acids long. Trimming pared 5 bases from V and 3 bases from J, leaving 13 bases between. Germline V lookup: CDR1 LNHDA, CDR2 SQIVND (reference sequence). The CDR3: CASSPKDGDTEAFF. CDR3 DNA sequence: TGTGCCAGTAGTCCTAAGGACGGGGACACTGAAGCTTTCTTT. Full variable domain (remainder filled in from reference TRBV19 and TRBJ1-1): DGGITQSPKYLFRKEGQNVTLSCEQNLNHDAMYWYRQDPGQGLRLIYYSQIVNDFQKGDIAEGYSVSREKKESFPLTVTSAQKNPTAFYLCASSPKDGDTEAFFGQGTRLTVV.

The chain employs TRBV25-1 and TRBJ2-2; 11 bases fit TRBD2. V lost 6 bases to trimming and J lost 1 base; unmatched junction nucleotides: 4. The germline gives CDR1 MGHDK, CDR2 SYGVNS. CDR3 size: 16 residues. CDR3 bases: TGTGCCAGCAGCCCGCTAGCGGGGGGGAACACCGGGGAGCTGTTTTTT. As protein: CASSPLAGGNTGELFF.

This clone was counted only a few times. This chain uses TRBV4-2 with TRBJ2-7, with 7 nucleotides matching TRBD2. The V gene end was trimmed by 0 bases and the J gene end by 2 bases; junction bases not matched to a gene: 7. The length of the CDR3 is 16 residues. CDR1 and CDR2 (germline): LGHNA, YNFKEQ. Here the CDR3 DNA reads TGTGCCAGCAGCCAAGATAAGACTAGCACTACCTACGAGCAGTACTTC. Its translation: CASSQDKTSTTYEQYF.

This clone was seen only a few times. CDR3 DNA: TGTGCCACCAGTGATTCGCAGGGGGGACTAGCCAAAAACATTCAGTACTTC. This gives the protein CATSDSQGGLAKNIQYF. The rearrangement joins TRBV24-1 to TRBJ2-4; D may be TRBD1 (7 bases). Trimming shortened V by 2 bases and J by 0 bases, and 13 bases separated the two germline ends. Looked up from germline, CDR1 is KGHDR and CDR2 is SFDVKD. The CDR3 contains 17 residues.

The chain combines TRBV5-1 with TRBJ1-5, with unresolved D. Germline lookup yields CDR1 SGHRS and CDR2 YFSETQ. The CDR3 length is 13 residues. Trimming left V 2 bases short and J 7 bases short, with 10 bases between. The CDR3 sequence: CASSFQAGQPQHF. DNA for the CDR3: TGCGCCAGCAGCTTCCAAGCGGGACAGCCCCAGCATTTT.

The chain's CDR3 is CASTGPTSGGAEQFF. The CDR3, as DNA: TGTGCCAGCACCGGGCCGACTAGCGGGGGCGCCGAGCAGTTCTTC. This chain joins TRBV2 and TRBJ2-1; 12 nucleotides align to TRBD2. Germline V gene lookup returns CDR1 SNHLY and CDR2 FYNNEI. J gave up 10 bases and V 7 bases, and 11 bases lay outside the gene matches. The CDR3 contains 15 residues.

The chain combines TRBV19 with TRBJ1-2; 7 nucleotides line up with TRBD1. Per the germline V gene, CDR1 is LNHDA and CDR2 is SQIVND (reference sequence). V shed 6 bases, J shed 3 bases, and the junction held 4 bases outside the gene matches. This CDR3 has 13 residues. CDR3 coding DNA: TGTGCCAGTAGACCCGACAGGGACTATGGCTACACCTTC. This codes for CASRPDRDYGYTF.

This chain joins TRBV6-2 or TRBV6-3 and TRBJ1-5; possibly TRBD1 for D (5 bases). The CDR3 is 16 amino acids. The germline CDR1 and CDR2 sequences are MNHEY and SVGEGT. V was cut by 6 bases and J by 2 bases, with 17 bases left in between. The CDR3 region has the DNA TGTGCCAGCAGCCCTACCAGGGTTCGCGGCAATCAGCCCCAGCATTTT. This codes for CASSPTRVRGNQPQHF.

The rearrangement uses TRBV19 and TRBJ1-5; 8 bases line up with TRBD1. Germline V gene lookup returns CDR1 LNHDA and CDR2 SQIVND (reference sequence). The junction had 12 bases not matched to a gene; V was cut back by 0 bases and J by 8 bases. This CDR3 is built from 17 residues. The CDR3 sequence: CASSIDGRTGSFEPQHF. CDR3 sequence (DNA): TGTGCCAGTAGTATAGATGGAAGGACAGGGAGTTTTGAGCCCCAGCATTTT.

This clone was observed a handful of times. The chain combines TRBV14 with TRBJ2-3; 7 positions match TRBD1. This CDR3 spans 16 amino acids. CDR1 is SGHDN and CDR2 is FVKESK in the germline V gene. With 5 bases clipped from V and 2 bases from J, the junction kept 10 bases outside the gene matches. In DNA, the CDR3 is TGTGCCAGCAGCTCGATATACAGGGGATCCACAGATACGCAGTATTTT. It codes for CASSSIYRGSTDTQYF.

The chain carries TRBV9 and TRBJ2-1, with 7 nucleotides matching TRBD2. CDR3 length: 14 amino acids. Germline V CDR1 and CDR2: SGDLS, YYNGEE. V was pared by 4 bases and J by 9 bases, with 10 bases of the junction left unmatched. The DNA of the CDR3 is TGTGCCAGCAGCTTGTGGGGGGGTCTGACTGAGCAGTTCTTC. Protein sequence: CASSLWGGLTEQFF.

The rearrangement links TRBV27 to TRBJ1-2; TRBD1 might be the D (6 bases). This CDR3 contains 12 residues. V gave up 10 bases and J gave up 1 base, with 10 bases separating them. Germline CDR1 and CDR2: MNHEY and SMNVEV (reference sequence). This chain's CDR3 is CANPDSNYGYTF. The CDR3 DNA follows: TGTGCCAACCCGGACAGTAACTATGGCTACACCTTC.

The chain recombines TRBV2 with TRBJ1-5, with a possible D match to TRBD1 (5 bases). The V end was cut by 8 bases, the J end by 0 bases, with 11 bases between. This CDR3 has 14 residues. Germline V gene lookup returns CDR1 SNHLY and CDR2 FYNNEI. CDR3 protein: CASGGVNSNQPQHF. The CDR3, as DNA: TGTGCCAGCGGGGGGGTCAATAGCAATCAGCCCCAGCATTTT.

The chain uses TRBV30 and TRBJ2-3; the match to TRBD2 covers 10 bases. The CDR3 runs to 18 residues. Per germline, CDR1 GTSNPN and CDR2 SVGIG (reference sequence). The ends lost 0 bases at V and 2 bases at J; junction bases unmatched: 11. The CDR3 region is CAWSVDMTSGLYTDTQYF. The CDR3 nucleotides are TGTGCCTGGAGTGTAGACATGACTAGCGGGCTTTACACAGATACGCAGTATTTT.

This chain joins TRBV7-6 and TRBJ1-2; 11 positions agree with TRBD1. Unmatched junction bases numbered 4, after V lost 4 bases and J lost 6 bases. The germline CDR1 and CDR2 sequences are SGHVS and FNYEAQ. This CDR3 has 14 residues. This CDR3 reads CASSSRTGGDGYTF. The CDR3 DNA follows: TGTGCCAGCAGCTCACGGACAGGGGGCGATGGCTACACCTTC.

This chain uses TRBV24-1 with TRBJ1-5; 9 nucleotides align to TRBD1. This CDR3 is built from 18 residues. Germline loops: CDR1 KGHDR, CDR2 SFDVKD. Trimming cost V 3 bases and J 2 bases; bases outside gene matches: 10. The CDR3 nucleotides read TGTGCCACCAGTGATCCACAGGGGGCTGGGGTAGGCAATCAGCCCCAGCATTTT. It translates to CATSDPQGAGVGNQPQHF.

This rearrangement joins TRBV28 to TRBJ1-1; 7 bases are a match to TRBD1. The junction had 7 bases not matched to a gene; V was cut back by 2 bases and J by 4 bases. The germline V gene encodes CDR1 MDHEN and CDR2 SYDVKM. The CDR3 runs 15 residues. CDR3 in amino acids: CASSLGGGFRTEAFF. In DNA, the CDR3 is TGTGCCAGCAGTTTAGGAGGGGGCTTTCGCACTGAAGCTTTCTTT.